Here is one TCR delta chain with its context. The antigen it binds to is not known. There are no base qualities to consult, and no much larger clone falls within one base. The same treatment, using spiramycin and/or pyrimethamine plus sulfadiazine plus folinic acid, was given to mothers of both infected and uninfected infants. Every infant, whether infected or uninfected, was delivered at term after more than 37 weeks of gestation. Around 1 mL of blood was used to isolate PBMCs by Lymphoprep gradient centrifugation, after which the PBMCs were cryopreserved in liquid nitrogen and shipped to Belgium. Thawed PBMCs were labeled with Zombie NIR viability dye and stained with CD3, TCR gammadelta, Vgamma9 and Vdelta2 antibodies. CD3+ TCRgammadelta+ T cells were sorted on a FACSAria III with a mean purity of approximately 98%. For each sample, RNA was extracted from around 10,000 sorted gammadelta T cells with the RNeasy Micro Kit. The infants were born to mothers who were enrolled with primary T. gondii infection during pregnancy. The infants' peripheral blood was drawn at an outpatient microbiology and virology center located in Pavia, Italy.

cDNA was generated in one tube by template-switch reverse transcription with TRGC- and TRDC-specific primers, using SuperScript II. The TRGC primer was designed for binding to both the TRGC1 and TRGC2 constant genes. The KAPA Real-Time Library Amplification Kit was used to amplify TRG and TRD, and AMPure XP beads were used for purification between steps. Index PCR with the Nextera XT Index Kit was used to attach the Illumina sequencing adapters. An Illumina MiSeq running the V2 300 kit was used to sequence the TRG and TRD amplicons, producing 150 bp paired-end reads. The authors' pipeline ran thus. Before any further analysis, FastQC version 0.11.8 was used to check read quality. Reads were aligned to GenBank TRG or TRD reference genes, and CDR3 sequences were built with MiXCR version 3.0.3. MiXCR defaults were kept, except that TRDD gene segments were assembled using 3 rather than 5 consecutive nucleotides. N additions, CDR3 length, J segment length and clonotype sharing between samples were all calculated using VDJtools version 1.2.1. Out-of-frame CDR3 sequences and those containing stop codons were excluded from analysis. The overlap of infant repertoires with previously published Vgamma9Vdelta2 repertoires from fetal, cord blood and adult blood was compared. TCRdb called clones from the public reads with CATT, and repeated DNA sequences were later combined into one row. None of the V and J calls come from the authors' own analysis; TCRdb made them. In all, the sample holds over 550 delta-chain clones, and 45% to 65% of those were seen once. Of the sample, about 25% is held by the ten largest clones.

The data were obtained in a study of Vγ9Vδ2 T cells in congenital toxoplasmosis (dated by TCRdb to about 2021). With regard to the full study: IgG, IgM and IgA serology, Western blot and an in-house interferon-gamma release assay were used to diagnose congenital toxoplasmosis. Gamma and delta chain CDR3 repertoires of sorted blood gammadelta T cells were compared between congenitally T. gondii-infected and uninfected infants. Repertoires were sequenced from infants at 2 months after birth and at 1 year of age. TCR sequencing was performed on five or six infected and 9 to 11 uninfected infants at 2 months and on 3 infected and 4 uninfected infants at 1 year. What the authors observed across the whole study: Both infected and uninfected infants showed high prevalence of a public TRGV9 clonotype. Two months was the earliest age with enough suitable sample material for TCR repertoire analysis, so newborn repertoires were not sequenced. Repertoire differences between infected and uninfected infants were less clear at 1 year of age than at 2 months. In approximately 2-month-old infants, germline-encoded fetal-type TRDV2 CDR3 sequences seemed to be more common in infected than in uninfected infants, which suggests a footprint of in utero expansion. At 2 months, TRGV9 and TRDV2 CDR3s of infected infants appeared to carry fewer N additions than uninfected infants, especially TRDV2-TRDJ1 sequences.

The CDR3 runs 18 residues from the cysteine to the phenylalanine. CDR3 DNA only is kept here, 54 bases in frame from base 1. The germline V gene specifies GEAIGNYY as CDR1 and EKD as CDR2. The germline ends are 11 bases apart after V is trimmed by 0 bases and J by 0 bases. The specimen sequenced was gamma-delta T cells from blood. The chain is made from TRDV2 and TRDJ3; TRDD3 is possibly the D segment (5 matching bases). The clonotype was recovered from a child younger than 10 born to a mother with Toxoplasma gondii infection during pregnancy, either congenitally infected or uninfected (not recorded which). The DNA reads TGTGCCTGTGACACCGGGGGGGCAAGCTCCTGGGACACCCGACAGATGTTTTTC. The resulting protein is CACDTGGASSWDTRQMFF.